This entry lists 9 T cell receptor beta chains sequenced from one sample in a study of blood T cell repertoires in COVID-19. Assay used: immunoSEQ multiplex PCR; TCRdb lists only in-frame clones, some missing. The sample records more than 250,000 clones, roughly 88% being singletons. The sequenced sample consisted of peripheral blood. These receptors originate from a woman aged 45-60 years with acute or convalescent COVID-19.

This rearrangement joins TRBV5-1 to TRBJ2-7, with D tentatively TRBD2 (5 bases). The germline V gene encodes CDR1 SGHRS and CDR2 YFSETQ. The germline V and J ends were trimmed by 6 bases and 9 bases, with 22 bases remaining between them. The CDR3 covers 14 residues. CDR3 DNA sequence: TGCGCCAGCAACCCGGACTCACCTGCACTACCGCAGTACTTC. Translating gives CASNPDSPALPQYF.

The table lists this clone with a few counts. CDR3 protein: CASSPSHSGNTIYF. In nucleotides, the CDR3 is TGTGCCAGCAGCCCTAGTCACTCTGGAAACACCATATATTTT. The chain has TRBV3-1 (or the pseudogene TRBV3-2) and TRBJ1-3; D unclear. Trimming removed 4 bases from V and 0 bases from J, with 7 bases in between. Per germline, CDR1 LGHDT and CDR2 YNNKEL (reference sequence). CDR3 size: 14 residues.

The CDR3 DNA reads as TGTGCCAGCAGTTTAAGCCCTGGGGGCCTCAAAAACATTCAGTACTTC. It codes for CASSLSPGGLKNIQYF. The chain employs TRBV27 and TRBJ2-4, with a possible D match to TRBD1 (6 bases). The CDR3 spans 16 residues. V was clipped by 2 bases and J by 3 bases, with 14 bases between them. The germline gives CDR1 MNHEY, CDR2 SMNVEV (reference sequence).

The chain combines TRBV5-4 with TRBJ1-1, with D possibly being TRBD1 (5 bases). V was clipped by 6 bases and J by 1 base, with 10 bases between them. Germline lookup yields CDR1 SGHNT and CDR2 YYREEE (reference sequence). The CDR3 contains 13 residues. CDR3 amino acids: CASTSRGNTEAFF. CDR3 DNA sequence: TGTGCCAGCACTAGTAGGGGGAACACTGAAGCTTTCTTT.

The J gene is TRBJ1-1, the V gene TRBV6-1; 7 bases are a match to TRBD1. V lost 1 base and J lost 1; bases outside the gene matches: 6. The CDR3 runs to 16 residues. CDR1 is MNHNS, CDR2 SASEGT, per germline. CDR3 region: CASSEGVYRGNTEAFF. As DNA, the CDR3 is TGTGCCAGCAGTGAAGGTGTGTACAGGGGGAACACTGAAGCTTTCTTT.

As to this clone: At the DNA level, this CDR3 is encoded by other sequences in the same sample as well. This rearrangement joins TRBV6-2 or TRBV6-3 to TRBJ2-7; maybe TRBD2 (5 bases). CDR3 length: 14 amino acids. Deletions cut 1 base from V and 3 bases from J, with 10 bases between. Germline V gives CDR1 MNHEY, CDR2 SVGEGT. This chain's CDR3 is CASSYWTGNYEQYF. Here the CDR3 DNA reads TGTGCCAGCAGTTACTGGACTGGGAACTACGAGCAGTACTTC.

This rearrangement joins TRBV7-2 to TRBJ2-7, with D perhaps matching TRBD1 (5 bases). With 5 bases removed from V and 3 bases from J, the gap between germline ends came to 20 bases. Per the germline V gene, CDR1 is SGHTA and CDR2 is FQGNSA. This CDR3 comprises 16 residues. CDR3 sequence: CASSERKGFPRYEQYF. The DNA of the CDR3 is TGTGCCAGCAGCGAGAGAAAGGGGTTCCCCCGCTACGAGCAGTACTTC.

This chain joins TRBV29-1 and TRBJ1-1; D call uncertain. Trimming pared 2 bases from V and 9 bases from J, leaving 16 bases between. CDR3 length: 13 amino acids. The germline gives CDR1 SQVTM, CDR2 ANQGSEA. Here the CDR3 DNA reads TGCAGCGTTGAAACCCCTTCCGAGGAGAAAGCTTTCTTT. Translating gives CSVETPSEEKAFF.

This CDR3 reads CASSQGALNTEAFF. The CDR3 DNA follows: TGCGCCAGCAGCCAGGGGGCCTTGAACACTGAAGCTTTCTTT. This chain joins TRBV5-1 and TRBJ1-1; 8 nucleotides match TRBD1. The junction had 2 bases not matched to a gene; V was cut back by 4 bases and J by 0 bases. From germline, CDR1 is SGHRS and CDR2 YFSETQ. The length of the CDR3 is 14 residues.